Following are 20 T cell receptor beta chains from one sample sequenced in a study of blood T cell repertoires in COVID-19. Assay: immunoSEQ multiplex PCR; the TCRdb copy retains only in-frame clones and omits some. Among some 130,000 clones, around 85% were seen once, and the ten largest hold roughly 4%. Source material: peripheral blood. Source of these receptors: a human donor in a cohort sampled during active COVID-19.

V usage is TRBV18 and J usage is TRBJ1-2, with TRBD1 matching 9 bases. CDR1 and CDR2 (germline): KGHSH, LQKENI. Trimming removed 3 bases from V and 3 bases from J; junction bases left unmatched: 5. The CDR3 covers 15 residues. The CDR3 region is CASSPGGQGDYGYTF. The CDR3 region has the DNA TGTGCCAGCTCACCGGGGGGACAGGGCGACTATGGCTACACCTTC.

The CDR3 DNA sequence: TGTGCCAGCTCACCAACGGACAGGTCGAACTATGGCTACACCTTC. Translated: CASSPTDRSNYGYTF. The chain employs TRBV18 and TRBJ1-2, with TRBD1 matching 7 bases. The CDR3 has 15 residues. Trimming at V came to 2 bases and at J to 2 bases, leaving 5 bases not matched to a gene. In germline, CDR1 is KGHSH, CDR2 LQKENI.

The chain recombines TRBV7-8 with TRBJ2-2, with 8 nucleotides matching TRBD2. V dropped 0 bases and J dropped 3; count of bases not matched to a gene: 6. Germline assignment: CDR1 SGHVS and CDR2 FQNEAQ. This CDR3 is built from 17 residues. CDR3 bases: TGTGCCAGCAGCTTAGCGGGGCGGGGGGCCTACACCGGGGAGCTGTTTTTT. Translation gives CASSLAGRGAYTGELFF. The full variable domain, its missing parts supplied by reference TRBV7-8 and TRBJ2-2, is GAGVSQSPRYKVAKRGQDVALRCDPISGHVSLFWYQQALGQGPEFLTYFQNEAQLDKSGLPSDRFFAERPEGSVSTLKIQRTQQEDSAVYLCASSLAGRGAYTGELFFGEGSRLTVL.

This chain connects TRBV6-2 or TRBV6-3 to TRBJ1-5; D is unclear. Germline V gene lookup returns CDR1 MNHEY and CDR2 SVGEGT. V was shortened by 4 bases and J by 0 bases, with 10 bases between the two germline ends. The CDR3 has 15 residues. The CDR3 region is CASSSRSGSNQPQHF. The CDR3 DNA is TGTGCCAGCAGTTCTCGGTCAGGTAGCAATCAGCCCCAGCATTTT.

The V and J genes are TRBV3-1 (or the pseudogene TRBV3-2) and TRBJ1-2; TRBD1 aligns across 9 bases. This CDR3 has 14 amino acids. Trimming removed 4 bases from V and 8 bases from J; junction bases left unmatched: 8. Looked up from germline, CDR1 is LGHDT and CDR2 is YNNKEL (reference sequence). CDR3 sequence: CASSLVQGADGYTF. CDR3 DNA sequence: TGTGCCAGCAGCCTAGTACAGGGGGCTGACGGCTACACCTTC.

This rearrangement joins TRBV19 to TRBJ1-2; 7 nucleotides align to TRBD1. Losses at the gene ends were 5 bases for V and 7 bases for J; bases not matched to a gene: 7. The CDR3 covers 13 residues. The germline V gene encodes CDR1 LNHDA and CDR2 SQIVND (reference sequence). The CDR3 protein is CASSPKGQLGYTF. The CDR3 coding sequence is TGTGCCAGTAGTCCTAAGGGACAGCTTGGCTACACCTTC.

V and J are TRBV10-3 and TRBJ2-2; possible D gene TRBD2, 5 bases. CDR3 length: 13 residues. The V and J ends lost 8 bases and 4 bases respectively, with 11 bases between them. Germline V lookup: CDR1 ENHRY, CDR2 SYGVKD. Written as DNA, the CDR3 is TGTGCCATCTTGCCGGCGGGCACCGGGGAGCTGTTTTTT. This gives the protein CAILPAGTGELFF.

The chain couples TRBV7-9 to TRBJ2-7; TRBD1 agrees at 10 bases. The V gene's germline CDR1 is SEHNR and CDR2 FQNEAQ (reference sequence). The CDR3 contains 15 residues. Trimming removed 2 bases from V and 3 bases from J; junction bases left unmatched: 4. The CDR3 reads CASSLLGQGLYEQYF. CDR3 in DNA: TGTGCCAGCAGCTTATTGGGACAGGGGCTCTACGAGCAGTACTTC.

This chain links TRBV24-1 with TRBJ1-1; D perhaps matches TRBD1 (6 bases). CDR1 KGHDR and CDR2 SFDVKD come from the germline V gene. The CDR3 has 20 amino acids. Between the trimmed V and J ends, which lost 1 base and 0 bases, there was a span of 23 bases. CDR3 region: CATSDLNTGTSIALNTEAFF. The CDR3 DNA sequence: TGTGCCACCAGTGATTTAAATACCGGGACAAGTATCGCCTTGAACACTGAAGCTTTCTTT.

This chain joins TRBV2 and TRBJ1-1; 9 nucleotides line up with TRBD1. V dropped 6 bases and J dropped 8; count of bases not matched to a gene: 4. This CDR3 comprises 12 residues. Looked up from germline, CDR1 is SNHLY and CDR2 is FYNNEI. The CDR3 reads CASRGDRGEAFF. The CDR3 region has the DNA TGTGCCAGCAGAGGAGACAGGGGGGAAGCTTTCTTT.

J is TRBJ2-2 and V is TRBV15; 8 positions agree with TRBD1. The trim removed 3 bases at V and 6 bases at J, leaving 6 bases unmatched. The CDR3 runs to 15 residues. CDR1 and CDR2 (germline): LNHNV, YYDKDF (reference sequence). This chain's CDR3 is CATSSLGQVAGELFF. CDR3 bases: TGTGCCACCAGCAGTCTGGGACAGGTTGCCGGGGAGCTGTTTTTT.

This sequence joins TRBV9 and TRBJ1-3; weak D call: TRBD1 (5 bases). Trimming stripped 1 base from V and 0 bases from J, with 8 bases between. The CDR3 spans 15 residues. Germline lookup yields CDR1 SGDLS and CDR2 YYNGEE. As DNA, the CDR3 is TGTGCCAGCAGCGTACTAACAGGCTCTGGAAACACCATATATTTT. Translated: CASSVLTGSGNTIYF.

This rearrangement joins TRBV24-1 to TRBJ1-2; D might be TRBD1 (5 bases). The germline V and J ends were trimmed by 5 bases and 7 bases, with 7 bases remaining between them. The length of the CDR3 is 11 residues. Germline CDR1 reads KGHDR; CDR2 reads SFDVKD. In nucleotides, the CDR3 is TGTGCCACCAGTGGGGGGGTTGGCTACACCTTC. This sequence encodes CATSGGVGYTF.

The CDR3, as DNA: TGTGCCAGCAGGGTACAGGCGACGGACACCGGGGAGCTGTTTTTT. Translating it yields CASRVQATDTGELFF. The gene calls are TRBV2 and TRBJ2-2; possible D gene TRBD1, 5 bases. This CDR3 contains 15 residues. V was pared by 6 bases and J by 3 bases, with 14 bases between. Per the germline V gene, CDR1 is SNHLY and CDR2 is FYNNEI.

The rearrangement uses TRBV20-1 and TRBJ1-1, with a tentative D call TRBD1 (5 bases). The germline V gene encodes CDR1 DFQATT and CDR2 SNEGSKA (reference sequence). The CDR3 consists of 11 residues. V was cut by 5 bases and J by 5 bases, with 9 bases left in between. CDR3 residues: CSALGDTEAFF. The CDR3 region has the DNA TGCAGTGCTTTAGGGGATACTGAAGCTTTCTTT.

The chain links TRBV2 to TRBJ2-7; 7 nucleotides align to TRBD1. This CDR3 comprises 19 residues. The trim removed 6 bases at V and 4 bases at J, leaving 24 bases unmatched. Germline CDR1 SNHLY, CDR2 FYNNEI. CDR3 coding DNA: TGTGCCAGCAGGGCCCCCGTCAGACAGGGCAGCCCTCGCCTATACGAGCAGTACTTC. The encoded protein is CASRAPVRQGSPRLYEQYF.

J is TRBJ2-3 and V is TRBV24-1; 7 bases are shared with TRBD2. Germline V lookup: CDR1 KGHDR, CDR2 SFDVKD. This CDR3 is 16 amino acids long. V lost 3 bases to trimming and J lost 0 bases; unmatched junction nucleotides: 5. The CDR3 nucleotides read TGTGCCACCAGTGATCGAGCGGGACTCAGCACAGATACGCAGTATTTT. Its protein is CATSDRAGLSTDTQYF.

This chain uses TRBV19 with TRBJ1-5; TRBD1 is a possible D gene (5 bases). The CDR3 length is 13 residues. The germline gives CDR1 LNHDA, CDR2 SQIVND (reference sequence). Trimming left V 9 bases short and J 4 bases short, with 13 bases between. DNA of the CDR3: TGTGCCAGCCCCTGGACACAAAATCAGCCCCAGCATTTT. Protein product: CASPWTQNQPQHF. The full variable domain, with the rest looked up from reference TRBV19 and TRBJ1-5, is DGGITQSPKYLFRKEGQNVTLSCEQNLNHDAMYWYRQDPGQGLRLIYYSQIVNDFQKGDIAEGYSVSREKKESFPLTVTSAQKNPTAFYLCASPWTQNQPQHFGDGTRLSIL.

There are a few counts of this clone. V gene TRBV5-1 combines with J gene TRBJ2-4; TRBD1 might be the D (5 bases). Between the trimmed V and J ends, which lost 2 bases and 5 bases, there was a span of 14 bases. The CDR3 totals 15 residues. CDR1 is SGHRS and CDR2 is YFSETQ in the germline V gene. CDR3 DNA sequence: TGCGCCAGCAGCTTCTCCCTTGGGGCGGAAAACATTCAGTACTTC. This codes for CASSFSLGAENIQYF. The full variable domain, with the rest looked up from reference TRBV5-1 and TRBJ2-4, is KAGVTQTPRYLIKTRGQQVTLSCSPISGHRSVSWYQQTPGQGLQFLFEYFSETQRNKGNFPGRFSGRQFSNSRSEMNVSTLELGDSALYLCASSFSLGAENIQYFGAGTRLSVL.

This chain connects TRBV4-3 to TRBJ2-3, with D maybe TRBD2 (5 bases). The CDR3 runs 15 residues. Germline lookup yields CDR1 LGHNA and CDR2 YSLEER. V lost 0 bases and J lost 1, with 8 bases in between. The CDR3 coding sequence is TGCGCCAGCAGCCAAGATTTCGGGGGCACAGATACGCAGTATTTT. This sequence encodes CASSQDFGGTDTQYF.